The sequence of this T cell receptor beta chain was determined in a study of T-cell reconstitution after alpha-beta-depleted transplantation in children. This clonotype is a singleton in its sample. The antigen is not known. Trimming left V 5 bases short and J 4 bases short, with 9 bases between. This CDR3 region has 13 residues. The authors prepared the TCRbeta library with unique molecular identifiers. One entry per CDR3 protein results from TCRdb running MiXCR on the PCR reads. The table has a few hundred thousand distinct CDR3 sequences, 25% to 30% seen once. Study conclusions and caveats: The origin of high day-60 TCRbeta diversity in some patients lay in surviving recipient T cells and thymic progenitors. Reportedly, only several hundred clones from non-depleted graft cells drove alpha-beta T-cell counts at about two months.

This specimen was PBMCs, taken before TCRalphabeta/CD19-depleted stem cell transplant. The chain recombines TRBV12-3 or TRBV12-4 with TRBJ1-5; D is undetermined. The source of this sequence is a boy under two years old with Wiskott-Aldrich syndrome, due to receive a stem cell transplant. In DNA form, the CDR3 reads TGTGCCAGCAGTCCCAGGTCGAATCAGCCCCAGCATTTT. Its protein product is CASSPRSNQPQHF.